This T cell receptor (beta chain) was identified during a study of OX40 agonist ivuxolimab in advanced cancers. Regarding the study as a whole: Both blood CD4+ and CD8+ T cells showed clonal growth by week 6 at 0.1 to 3.0 mg/kg.

The assay was immunoSEQ multiplex PCR, and TCRdb's table has in-frame clones only and misses some. The data show tens of thousands of clones, approximately 78% seen once. The CDR3 totals 15 residues. Per germline, CDR1 KGHSH and CDR2 LQKENI. The V gene lost 3 bases and the J gene lost 0 bases, with 9 bases spanning the gap. Concerning this clone itself: Its antigen is not identified.

This clonotype was sampled from an adult with an advanced solid tumor such as melanoma, head and neck, liver or kidney cancer. The sample here was CD4+ or CD8+ T cells sorted from blood, taken in a trial of the OX40 agonist ivuxolimab. The gene calls are TRBV18 and TRBJ1-3; D is perhaps TRBD1 (6 bases). CDR3 in amino acids: CASSPGQFSGNTIYF. The CDR3 DNA sequence: TGTGCCAGCTCACCCGGACAGTTCTCTGGAAACACCATATATTTT. The full variable domain, its missing parts supplied by reference TRBV18 and TRBJ1-3, is NAGVMQNPRHLVRRRGQEARLRCSPMKGHSHVYWYRQLPEEGLKFMVYLQKENIIDESGMPKERFSAEFPKEGPSILRIQQVVRGDSAAYFCASSPGQFSGNTIYFGEGSWLTVV.